This passage covers 5 T cell receptor beta chains from one sample sequenced in a study of blood T cell repertoires in COVID-19. Libraries were prepared by immunoSEQ multiplex PCR; TCRdb keeps only in-frame clonotypes and omits some of them. The sample consists of over 200,000 clones, more than 80% of them appearing once. Specimen: peripheral blood. These receptors were obtained from a woman in her twenties or thirties with COVID-19, enrolled during active disease.

The rearrangement links TRBV3-1 (or the pseudogene TRBV3-2) to TRBJ2-7, with D hard to call. V was shortened by 2 bases and J by 1 base, with 6 bases between the two germline ends. Per the germline V gene, CDR1 is LGHDT and CDR2 is YNNKEL (reference sequence). This CDR3 has 13 residues. Here the CDR3 reads CASSQTASYEQYF. CDR3 DNA: TGTGCCAGCAGCCAAACAGCTTCCTACGAGCAGTACTTC.

The gene calls are TRBV6-5 and TRBJ1-1; 8 bases are shared with TRBD1. The CDR3 runs to 14 residues. Germline V gene lookup returns CDR1 MNHEY and CDR2 SVGAGI. V dropped 6 bases and J dropped 4; count of bases not matched to a gene: 7. CDR3 nucleotide sequence: TGTGCCAGCAGGGGGGCAGGGGGCAGCACTGAAGCTTTCTTT. Translation: CASRGAGGSTEAFF.

There are a few counts of this clone. This chain connects TRBV27 to TRBJ2-7; weak D call: TRBD2 (5 bases). This CDR3 is built from 13 residues. Germline CDR1 reads MNHEY; CDR2 reads SMNVEV (reference sequence). The V end lost 4 bases, the J end lost 5 bases, and 12 bases lay between the germline ends. The CDR3 loop is CASSYSGIHEQYF. The CDR3 DNA sequence: TGTGCCAGCAGTTACTCGGGGATCCACGAGCAGTACTTC.

V gene TRBV5-4 combines with J gene TRBJ2-7, with unresolved D. Trimming pared 0 bases from V and 2 bases from J, leaving 12 bases between. Germline-derived CDR1 and CDR2 are SGHNT and YYREEE (reference sequence). The CDR3 length is 15 residues. The CDR3 spells CASSLAVGVPYEQYF. The CDR3 DNA reads TGTGCCAGCAGCTTGGCCGTCGGAGTCCCCTACGAGCAGTACTTC.

The rearrangement links TRBV7-3 to TRBJ2-3; 9 nucleotides align to TRBD2. V lost 3 bases, J lost 4 bases, and 5 bases stayed unmatched. The germline V gene encodes CDR1 SGHTA and CDR2 FQGTGA. The CDR3 has 15 residues. CDR3 region: CASSFTTSGPDTQYF. The DNA of the CDR3 is TGTGCCAGCAGCTTCACGACTAGCGGTCCAGATACGCAGTATTTT.